The 27 T cell receptor beta chains given below trace back to one sample, sequenced in a study of radiotherapy plus CTLA-4 blockade in lung cancer (dated by TCRdb to between 2018 and 2020). Libraries came from the immunoSEQ multiplex PCR assay. This immuneACCESS table, as held by TCRdb, lists in-frame sequences with V and J called but not all clones. Of the missing ones, under half trace to an unresolved V gene in checked studies; the others have no known cause. Across this sample there are about 110,000 clones, with more than 75% seen only once. The ten biggest clones cover roughly 2.5% of the sample. Sequenced material: peripheral blood, taken from a patient treated with radiotherapy plus ipilimumab. The receptors stem from a human donor with non-small cell lung cancer that progressed on radiotherapy plus ipilimumab. Some clones in this sample may be carry-over from other donors' samples.

The gene calls are TRBV7-9 and TRBJ2-7, with TRBD2 identical over 12 bases. This CDR3 has 17 residues. The germline V gene has CDR1 SEHNR and CDR2 FQNEAQ (reference sequence). J was trimmed by 2 bases and V by 1 base; bases with no gene match: 6. CDR3 DNA sequence: TGTGCCAGCAGCTTAGGGACTAGCGGGGCGGGGACCTACGAGCAGTACTTC. As protein: CASSLGTSGAGTYEQYF.

The chain links TRBV19 to TRBJ1-2; D is ambiguous. The V end was cut by 3 bases, the J end by 10 bases, with 9 bases between. This CDR3 comprises 11 residues. From germline, CDR1 is LNHDA and CDR2 SQIVND (reference sequence). CDR3 DNA: TGTGCCAGTAGTATCTTTCGAAACTACACCTTC. This codes for CASSIFRNYTF. Using reference TRBV19 and TRBJ1-2 for the parts outside the CDR3, the full variable domain is DGGITQSPKYLFRKEGQNVTLSCEQNLNHDAMYWYRQDPGQGLRLIYYSQIVNDFQKGDIAEGYSVSREKKESFPLTVTSAQKNPTAFYLCASSIFRNYTFGSGTRLTVV.

The chain joins TRBV5-1 to TRBJ2-5; D gene ambiguous. Germline CDR1 SGHRS, CDR2 YFSETQ. Trimming cost V 0 bases and J 5 bases, with 11 bases left between them. The CDR3 covers 14 residues. The CDR3 spells CASSLEPSRETQYF. For the CDR3, the DNA is TGCGCCAGCAGCTTGGAGCCCTCGCGGGAGACCCAGTACTTC.

This clone was seen a handful of times. The sample contains more than one DNA sequence encoding this CDR3. Here the CDR3 reads CSGGGGQSGDETQYF. The DNA of the CDR3 is TGCAGCGGGGGAGGGGGGCAGTCAGGGGATGAGACCCAGTACTTC. This chain links TRBV29-1 with TRBJ2-5; a weak D match, TRBD2 (7 bases). This CDR3 has 15 residues. The ends were cut back, 7 bases at V and 5 bases at J, with 23 bases in the middle. Germline V gene data show CDR1 as SQVTM and CDR2 as ANQGSEA.

V is TRBV27 and J is TRBJ2-7, with 9 bases fitting TRBD2. V shed 8 bases, J shed 3 bases, and the junction held 11 bases outside the gene matches. This CDR3 spans 15 amino acids. Germline V gives CDR1 MNHEY, CDR2 SMNVEV (reference sequence). CDR3 nucleotide sequence: TGTGCCAGCGTTGGACGCGGGGGGGCGGTCTACGAGCAGTACTTC. It specifies CASVGRGGAVYEQYF.

The V gene is TRBV5-8, the J gene TRBJ1-5, with D hard to call. CDR1 SGHTS and CDR2 YDEGEE come from the germline V gene. This CDR3 contains 15 residues. With 1 base removed from V and 4 bases from J, the gap between germline ends came to 12 bases. CDR3 in DNA: TGTGCCAGCAGCTTGCCAAGGGTGGGAAATCAGCCCCAGCATTTT. Its translation: CASSLPRVGNQPQHF.

The chain carries TRBV5-4 and TRBJ2-5; TRBD2 matches at 8 bases. The CDR3 extends over 17 amino acids. The germline V gene has CDR1 SGHNT and CDR2 YYREEE (reference sequence). The ends lost 3 bases at V and 1 base at J; junction bases unmatched: 11. CDR3 residues: CASSSWGPAGAQETQYF. The CDR3 DNA follows: TGTGCCAGCAGCTCATGGGGTCCAGCGGGGGCCCAAGAGACCCAGTACTTC. Based on the CDR3 plus reference TRBV5-4 and TRBJ2-5, the full variable domain is ETGVTQSPTHLIKTRGQQVTLRCSSQSGHNTVSWYQQALGQGPQFIFQYYREEENGRGNFPPRFSGLQFPNYSSELNVNALELDDSALYLCASSSWGPAGAQETQYFGPGTRLLVL.

This clone was recorded once. The chain carries TRBV29-1 and TRBJ2-7; TRBD2 might be the D (6 bases). The CDR3 extends over 12 amino acids. The V gene lost 7 bases and the J gene lost 7 bases, with 17 bases spanning the gap. Germline values: CDR1 SQVTM, CDR2 ANQGSEA. In nucleotides, the CDR3 is TGCAGCGGCGGTTGGGCAGGGAGGGAGCAGTACTTC. Translated: CSGGWAGREQYF.

The chain joins TRBV10-3 to TRBJ1-1, with a weak D call TRBD1 (5 bases). Germline assignment: CDR1 ENHRY and CDR2 SYGVKD. This CDR3 has 16 amino acids. V lost 3 bases to trimming and J lost 1 base, with 15 bases between them. DNA of the CDR3: TGTGCCATCAGTGATTGGGGGGGTAGGGAGAACACTGAAGCTTTCTTT. Its translation: CAISDWGGRENTEAFF.

This clone was detected only once. The rearrangement links TRBV5-1 to TRBJ1-2; D is unresolved. V was cut by 0 bases and J by 3 bases, with 9 bases left in between. The germline gives CDR1 SGHRS, CDR2 YFSETQ. The CDR3 covers 14 residues. CDR3 sequence: CASSLEGRDYGYTF. CDR3 in DNA: TGCGCCAGCAGCTTGGAGGGTAGGGACTATGGCTACACCTTC. The full variable domain, completed using reference TRBV5-1 and TRBJ1-2, is KAGVTQTPRYLIKTRGQQVTLSCSPISGHRSVSWYQQTPGQGLQFLFEYFSETQRNKGNFPGRFSGRQFSNSRSEMNVSTLELGDSALYLCASSLEGRDYGYTFGSGTRLTVV.

This chain connects TRBV6-1 to TRBJ1-2; 9 nucleotides line up with TRBD1. Per germline, CDR1 MNHNS and CDR2 SASEGT. The CDR3 spans 14 residues. Trimming at V came to 1 base and at J to 6 bases, leaving 3 bases not matched to a gene. In DNA, the CDR3 is TGTGCCAGCAGTGAAGGGGGACAGGGCGATGGCTACACCTTC. It is translated as CASSEGGQGDGYTF.

This clone has a single count. The chain employs TRBV13 and TRBJ2-1; TRBD1 matches 7 bases. V lost 4 bases and J lost 4; bases outside the gene matches: 31. This CDR3 is 23 amino acids long. Germline V lookup: CDR1 PRHDT, CDR2 FYEKMQ (reference sequence). CDR3 region: CASSSYPSRNGEGGHPFYNEQFF. The DNA for the CDR3 is TGTGCCAGCAGCTCTTACCCCTCGAGGAATGGCGAAGGGGGCCACCCCTTTTACAATGAGCAGTTCTTC.

The chain couples TRBV6-4 to TRBJ2-3; TRBD2 aligns across 14 bases. Germline lookup yields CDR1 MRHNA and CDR2 SNTAGT. The CDR3 spans 16 residues. V was pared by 6 bases and J by 4 bases, with 6 bases of the junction left unmatched. CDR3 in amino acids: CASSATSGGAADTQYF. The DNA for the CDR3 is TGTGCCAGCAGCGCGACTAGCGGGGGGGCCGCAGATACGCAGTATTTT.

With regard to this clone: The identical CDR3 is also encoded by other nucleotide sequences in the sample. V and J are TRBV6-5 and TRBJ2-7, with unresolved D. V lost 0 bases and J 0 bases, leaving 6 bases between the germline ends. CDR1 and CDR2 (germline): MNHEY, SVGAGI. The CDR3 has 14 amino acids. CDR3 protein: CASSYSGSSYEQYF. The CDR3 region has the DNA TGTGCCAGCAGTTACTCAGGGTCCTCCTACGAGCAGTACTTC.

V gene TRBV5-5 combines with J gene TRBJ2-3; maybe TRBD1 (6 bases). The V end lost 0 bases, the J end lost 1 base, and 6 bases lay between the germline ends. Germline CDR1 SGHKS, CDR2 YYEKEE (reference sequence). The CDR3 loop spans 14 amino acids. The CDR3 bases are TGTGCCAGCAGCTTGGACAGGGGCACAGATACGCAGTATTTT. Its translation: CASSLDRGTDTQYF.

CDR3 nucleotides: TGTGCCAGCTCACGGGTCATTCACACCGGGGAGCTGTTTTTT. It codes for CASSRVIHTGELFF. V is TRBV18 and J is TRBJ2-2; the D is unclear. This CDR3 is built from 14 residues. V lost 4 bases and J lost 3, with 9 bases in between. Germline CDR1 and CDR2: KGHSH and LQKENI.

The chain is built from TRBV5-6 and TRBJ2-5; no firm D call. V lost 2 bases, J lost 2 bases, and 7 bases lay in between. The CDR3 extends over 13 amino acids. CDR1 is SGHDT and CDR2 is YYEEEE in the germline V gene. CDR3 sequence: CASSFFEQETQYF. DNA for the CDR3: TGTGCCAGCAGCTTTTTCGAGCAAGAGACCCAGTACTTC.

This clone was detected once. The CDR3 loop reads CASSQTVFYNSPLHF. The DNA of the CDR3 is TGTGCCAGCAGCCAGACAGTTTTCTATAATTCACCCCTCCACTTT. This sequence joins TRBV5-5 and TRBJ1-6; the D gene is possibly TRBD1 (5 bases). Germline lookup yields CDR1 SGHKS and CDR2 YYEKEE (reference sequence). V was clipped by 4 bases and J by 3 bases, with 11 bases between them. The CDR3 loop spans 15 amino acids.

The chain links TRBV2 to TRBJ2-5; D is ambiguous. V gave up 11 bases and J gave up 5 bases, with 18 bases separating them. This CDR3 spans 13 amino acids. The germline V gene encodes CDR1 SNHLY and CDR2 FYNNEI. CDR3: CASLREHPETQYF. The CDR3 nucleotides read TGTGCCTCTCTTCGTGAGCACCCGGAGACCCAGTACTTC. Full variable domain (rest looked up from reference TRBV2 and TRBJ2-5): EPEVTQTPSHQVTQMGQEVILRCVPISNHLYFYWYRQILGQKVEFLVSFYNNEISEKSEIFDDQFSVERPDGSNFTLKIRSTKLEDSAMYFCASLREHPETQYFGPGTRLLVL.

The rearrangement uses TRBV13 and TRBJ1-1; D gene uncertain. The CDR3 sequence is 14 residues long. V was cut by 6 bases and J by 0 bases, with 11 bases left in between. Germline assignment: CDR1 PRHDT and CDR2 FYEKMQ (reference sequence). Written as DNA, the CDR3 is TGTGCCAGCAGGTCTGGACTCCTGAACACTGAAGCTTTCTTT. Protein product: CASRSGLLNTEAFF. The complete variable domain, with remaining parts taken from reference TRBV13 and TRBJ1-1, reads AAGVIQSPRHLIKEKRETATLKCYPIPRHDTVYWYQQGPGQDPQFLISFYEKMQSDKGSIPDRFSAQQFSDYHSELNMSSLELGDSALYFCASRSGLLNTEAFFGQGTRLTVV.

The rearrangement uses TRBV9 and TRBJ1-1; no reliable D call. Trimming left V 3 bases short and J 1 base short, with 7 bases between. This CDR3 has 13 amino acids. Per germline, CDR1 SGDLS and CDR2 YYNGEE. CDR3 region: CASSGGRNTEAFF. The DNA for the CDR3 is TGTGCCAGCAGCGGGGGAAGGAACACTGAAGCTTTCTTT.

The rearrangement links TRBV6-5 to TRBJ1-2, with 12 bases identical to TRBD1. Germline trimming cut 6 bases from V and 0 bases from J; bases unmatched to any gene: 2. Germline CDR1 MNHEY, CDR2 SVGAGI. The CDR3 is 15 amino acids. The CDR3 DNA is TGTGCCAGCAGGGGACAGGGGGCTTCTAACTATGGCTACACCTTC. Translation: CASRGQGASNYGYTF.

V usage is TRBV2 and J usage is TRBJ2-7, with a tentative D call TRBD2 (5 bases). The CDR3 consists of 15 residues. Germline V gives CDR1 SNHLY, CDR2 FYNNEI. Between the trimmed V and J ends, which lost 6 bases and 0 bases, there was a span of 15 bases. CDR3 in amino acids: CASSLRQLASYEQYF. CDR3 nucleotides: TGTGCCAGCAGCCTCCGGCAGCTAGCCTCCTACGAGCAGTACTTC.

The chain links TRBV5-1 to TRBJ1-1; D call uncertain. This CDR3 has 15 amino acids. V lost 0 bases and J lost 1, with 10 bases in between. The germline V gene has CDR1 SGHRS and CDR2 YFSETQ. The CDR3 sequence is CASSLGGFQNTEAFF. The CDR3 bases are TGCGCCAGCAGCTTGGGTGGGTTCCAGAACACTGAAGCTTTCTTT. Drawing the rest from reference TRBV5-1 and TRBJ1-1, the complete variable domain is KAGVTQTPRYLIKTRGQQVTLSCSPISGHRSVSWYQQTPGQGLQFLFEYFSETQRNKGNFPGRFSGRQFSNSRSEMNVSTLELGDSALYLCASSLGGFQNTEAFFGQGTRLTVV.

This chain joins TRBV28 and TRBJ2-7; maybe TRBD1 (6 bases). The germline V gene has CDR1 MDHEN and CDR2 SYDVKM. The germline V and J ends were trimmed by 6 bases and 0 bases, with 12 bases remaining between them. The CDR3 totals 14 residues. For the CDR3, the DNA is TGTGCCAGCAGAAGGACAGCAGCCTCCTACGAGCAGTACTTC. This translates into CASRRTAASYEQYF.

The chain uses TRBV27 and TRBJ2-1; no definite D call. V was pared by 6 bases and J by 0 bases, with 15 bases between. The CDR3 totals 16 residues. Per germline, CDR1 MNHEY and CDR2 SMNVEV (reference sequence). The CDR3 sequence is CASRPATGFSYNEQFF. In DNA form, the CDR3 reads TGTGCCAGCAGGCCAGCGACGGGCTTCTCCTACAATGAGCAGTTCTTC.

In DNA form, the CDR3 reads TGTGCCAGCAGCGTCCTCGGGGGCGCCTCCTACAATGAGCAGTTCTTC. Encoded protein: CASSVLGGASYNEQFF. V and J are TRBV9 and TRBJ2-1; possibly TRBD1 or TRBD2 for D (6 bases each). The CDR3 has 16 amino acids. V lost 2 bases and J 0 bases, leaving 12 bases between the germline ends. Germline V CDR1 and CDR2: SGDLS, YYNGEE. Looking up the rest from reference TRBV9 and TRBJ2-1 gives the full variable domain: DSGVTQTPKHLITATGQRVTLRCSPRSGDLSVYWYQQSLDQGLQFLIQYYNGEERAKGNILERFSAQQFPDLHSELNLSSLELGDSALYFCASSVLGGASYNEQFFGPGTRLTVL.